One and the same sample provided the 14 T cell receptor beta chains below, sequenced in a study of beta chain features in type 1 diabetes (dated by TCRdb to the late 2010s). Study-level results and caveats: Type 1 diabetes patients showed a moderate but significant shortening of TCRB CDR3 length in all four CD4+ subsets.

Their cognate antigens are unknown. The library came from the immunoSEQ multiplex PCR assay. The entire amount of isolated RNA was reverse transcribed using the High Capacity cDNA Reverse Transcription Kit, so the sequenced TCRB transcripts were expressed ones. The source is immuneACCESS, and TCRdb retained only in-frame sequences with V and J called. Part of the clones is not carried over; for the studies checked, unresolved V genes explain less than half of this, and the remainder is unexplained. The sample contains roughly 730,000 clones, roughly 13% of them found a single time. Together, the top ten hold 0.022% of the sample. The specimen sequenced was naive CD4+ T cells from blood. The cell subset or site label, read with the paper, signifies: true naive CD4+ T cells. The source of these receptors is a man between 18 and 29 years old with type 1 diabetes.

V gene TRBV12-5 combines with J gene TRBJ1-2; D not certain. This CDR3 is built from 17 residues. The germline V gene encodes CDR1 LGHNT and CDR2 FRNRAP. Trimming stripped 3 bases from V and 4 bases from J, with 21 bases between. CDR3 protein: CASGFSASPVDRYGYTF. The CDR3 DNA reads TGTGCTAGTGGTTTTTCCGCGAGTCCCGTTGATCGCTATGGCTACACCTTC.

Regarding this clone: Additional DNA sequences in this sample encode the identical CDR3. V is TRBV10-3 and J is TRBJ2-1, with 8 bases fitting TRBD2. The CDR3 loop spans 15 amino acids. J gave up 3 bases and V 3 bases, and 4 bases lay outside the gene matches. The V gene's germline CDR1 is ENHRY and CDR2 SYGVKD. The CDR3 bases are TGTGCCATCAGTGAATTGGCGGGGGGCTACAATGAGCAGTTCTTC. This sequence encodes CAISELAGGYNEQFF.

The chain employs TRBV13 and TRBJ2-7; 7 positions agree with TRBD1. The CDR3 spans 14 residues. Germline V lookup: CDR1 PRHDT, CDR2 FYEKMQ (reference sequence). V shed 5 bases, J shed 2 bases, and the junction held 6 bases outside the gene matches. CDR3 protein: CASSLRTGTYEQYF. The CDR3 DNA follows: TGTGCCAGCAGCCTAAGGACAGGAACCTACGAGCAGTACTTC.

This sequence joins TRBV19 and TRBJ2-5, with TRBD1 matching over 8 bases. Germline V gene lookup returns CDR1 LNHDA and CDR2 SQIVND (reference sequence). CDR3 length: 16 amino acids. V was clipped by 4 bases and J by 2 bases; unmatched bases: 9. DNA of the CDR3: TGTGCCAGTAGTACGGTATATGACAGGGGTCAAGAGACCCAGTACTTC. Its translation is CASSTVYDRGQETQYF. The whole variable domain, remainder taken from reference TRBV19 and TRBJ2-5, is DGGITQSPKYLFRKEGQNVTLSCEQNLNHDAMYWYRQDPGQGLRLIYYSQIVNDFQKGDIAEGYSVSREKKESFPLTVTSAQKNPTAFYLCASSTVYDRGQETQYFGPGTRLLVL.

V usage is TRBV19 and J usage is TRBJ1-1, with D possibly being TRBD1 (5 bases). This CDR3 spans 13 amino acids. V was shortened by 4 bases and J by 3 bases, with 9 bases between the two germline ends. Germline CDR1 and CDR2: LNHDA and SQIVND (reference sequence). CDR3 amino acids: CASSTGRDTEAFF. CDR3 bases: TGTGCCAGTAGTACGGGACGAGACACTGAAGCTTTCTTT.

A few counts support this clone. The chain links TRBV30 to TRBJ1-1; D ambiguous. This CDR3 region has 16 residues. Trimming pared 2 bases from V and 0 bases from J, leaving 16 bases between. Looked up from germline, CDR1 is GTSNPN and CDR2 is SVGIG (reference sequence). The CDR3: CAWSLASWAMNTEAFF. CDR3 coding DNA: TGTGCCTGGAGTTTGGCATCCTGGGCCATGAACACTGAAGCTTTCTTT.

The genes are TRBV6-8 and TRBJ1-1, with 8 positions matching TRBD1. The CDR3 runs 15 residues. V lost 4 bases, J lost 7 bases, and 11 bases stayed unmatched. Germline CDR1 and CDR2: MNHGY and SAAAGT. The CDR3, as DNA: TGTGCCAGCAGTTCCCCGGACAGGGATGAGATTGAAGCTTTCTTT. Translated, it gives CASSSPDRDEIEAFF.

V gene TRBV6-5 combines with J gene TRBJ1-3; D gene uncertain. V lost 6 bases, J lost 0 bases, and 9 bases lay in between. The CDR3 is 14 residues long. The germline V gene has CDR1 MNHEY and CDR2 SVGAGI. The CDR3 region has the DNA TGTGCCAGCAGCCCCGCGAGCTCTGGAAACACCATATATTTT. It codes for CASSPASSGNTIYF.

The chain carries TRBV4-1 and TRBJ2-1; unclear D gene. The V gene lost 1 base and the J gene lost 9 bases, with 16 bases spanning the gap. Germline V gene sequence: CDR1 MGHRA, CDR2 YSYEKL. This CDR3 contains 15 residues. The CDR3 region is CASSQGSGGLVEQFF. DNA for the CDR3: TGCGCCAGCAGCCAAGGTAGTGGCGGATTGGTTGAGCAGTTCTTC.

This rearrangement joins TRBV18 to TRBJ2-7; TRBD1 matches at 9 bases. Germline CDR1 is KGHSH and CDR2 is LQKENI. The V and J ends lost 0 bases and 6 bases, in that order; junction bases with no gene match: 9. The CDR3 contains 16 residues. The CDR3 DNA sequence: TGTGCCAGCTCACCACCGGAGACAGGGGGAGCAGGCGAGCAGTACTTC. Its protein is CASSPPETGGAGEQYF. Looking up the rest from reference TRBV18 and TRBJ2-7 gives the full variable domain: NAGVMQNPRHLVRRRGQEARLRCSPMKGHSHVYWYRQLPEEGLKFMVYLQKENIIDESGMPKERFSAEFPKEGPSILRIQQVVRGDSAAYFCASSPPETGGAGEQYFGPGTRLTVT.

This clone was counted a few times. The chain uses TRBV4-1 and TRBJ2-7; D perhaps matches TRBD2 (5 bases). The CDR3 totals 14 residues. Looked up from germline, CDR1 is MGHRA and CDR2 is YSYEKL. Trimming removed 2 bases from V and 7 bases from J, with 15 bases in between. As DNA, the CDR3 is TGCGCCAGCAGCCAAACACCTCCCTCGGGAGAGCAGTACTTC. Its translation is CASSQTPPSGEQYF.

The chain uses TRBV30 and TRBJ2-7; 9 nucleotides agree with TRBD2. Germline CDR1 GTSNPN, CDR2 SVGIG (reference sequence). V trimming: 1 base; J trimming: 2 bases; junction bases outside the gene matches: 3. The CDR3 spans 14 residues. The CDR3 reads CAWSGGGVAYEQYF. The CDR3 region has the DNA TGTGCCTGGAGTGGCGGGGGGGTAGCCTACGAGCAGTACTTC.

The chain has TRBV12-5 and TRBJ2-3, with unresolved D. Deletions cut 9 bases from V and 2 bases from J, with 9 bases between. Germline V CDR1 and CDR2: LGHNT, FRNRAP. The CDR3 extends over 12 amino acids. CDR3 sequence (DNA): TGTGCTAGCCAACCTAACACAGATACGCAGTATTTT. Amino acid sequence: CASQPNTDTQYF.

This clone was seen a handful of times. The V gene is TRBV16, the J gene TRBJ1-6; TRBD1 might be the D (5 bases). The CDR3 consists of 15 residues. Trimming cost V 0 bases and J 5 bases, with 8 bases left between them. The V gene's germline CDR1 is KGHSY and CDR2 FQNENV. Here the CDR3 DNA reads TGTGCCAGCAGCCAATCGAGCAGGGATAATTCACCCCTCCACTTT. It is translated as CASSQSSRDNSPLHF.